This T cell receptor beta chain was observed in a study of OX40 agonist ivuxolimab in advanced cancers. For the study in its entirety: Ivuxolimab, which targeted the costimulatory receptor OX40 (CD134), was an agonistic, fully human IgG2 monoclonal antibody. Intravenous ivuxolimab was administered to patients every 2 weeks at six dose levels: 0.01, 0.1, 0.3, 1.5, 3 and 10 mg/kg. Among the roughly 54 dose-escalation patients, around 20 had hepatocellular carcinoma, 15 or so melanoma, 9 renal cell carcinoma and 9 head and neck cancer. In the dose-escalation cohort, 75% to 85% of patients were male, and the mean age was approximately 60 years with a range of roughly 23 to 79. Patients were allowed to have had prior anti-PD-1, anti-PD-L1 or anti-CTLA-4 therapy, and approximately 40% of the dose-escalation patients had previously received checkpoint inhibitors. Partial responses occurred in three dose-escalation patients: two with cutaneous melanoma and one with hepatocellular carcinoma. Peripheral TCRbeta sequencing aimed to test whether ivuxolimab altered TCR sequence diversity and caused clonal T-cell expansion. The monotherapy dose-escalation portion (N of about 57 patients) of the phase I ivuxolimab trial is reported in the paper. What the research found in general, with its limitations: Which antigens the clonally expanded peripheral T cells were specific for was not determined. After ivuxolimab, more expanded clones were found on average in CD8+ T cells than in CD4+ T cells. Low levels of normalized T-cell clonal expansion were also shown by some nonresponding patients. In the 0.1-3.0 mg/kg groups, partial responders had among the lowest normalized peripheral clonal expansion, particularly in CD8+ T cells. At doses of 0.1 to 3.0 mg/kg, clonal expansion of both CD4+ and CD8+ blood T cells was observed from baseline to week 6.

To note about this clone: What this receptor recognizes is not known. Nothing much larger sits one base from this clone, and base qualities are not available.

Patients with a history of autoimmune disease or receiving systemic immunosuppression were excluded from the trial. In every dose cohort, peripheral blood was drawn for TCR sequencing at baseline, cycle 4 day 1, and cycle 7 day 1. Samples came from an open-label, multicenter, first-in-human phase I dose-escalation trial of ivuxolimab. The trial enrolled adults with locally advanced or metastatic head and neck squamous cell, hepatocellular, melanoma or renal cell carcinoma. CD4+ and CD8+ T cells were sorted separately from peripheral blood before TCR sequencing. V sheds 5 bases and J sheds 8 bases, leaving 13 bases between their ends. CDR1 and CDR2 (GTSNPN, SVGIG) derive from the germline V gene (reference sequence). The CDR3 runs 13 residues from the cysteine to the phenylalanine. The retained sequence is limited to the CDR3, 39 bases, with the frame set at the first base. Genomic DNA was extracted from sorted cells for sequencing of the TCRbeta CDR3 region. TCRbeta CDR3 regions were sequenced using the immunoSEQ Assay. TCRdb retrieved this table from immuneACCESS and kept in-frame rearrangements only. Not all clones are present; in checked studies, unresolved V genes account for under half, and no reason is known for the remainder. The sample yields over 45,000 clones; approximately 80% were counted once. Approximately 4.5% of the sample is taken by the ten largest.

The sequence is built from TRBV30 and TRBJ1-6, with the D gene call left open. The sequenced sample was CD4+ or CD8+ T cells sorted from blood, obtained in a trial of the OX40 agonist ivuxolimab. The receptor was derived from an adult with an advanced solid tumor such as melanoma, head and neck, liver or kidney cancer. The DNA sequence follows: TGTGCCTGGTCGGGCGGGGTCGATTCACCCCTCCACTTT. It specifies CAWSGGVDSPLHF.